These T cell receptor beta chains were read from a single sample in a study of sequential checkpoint blockade in melanoma. This table comes from immunoSEQ multiplex PCR, and its TCRdb copy is limited to in-frame clones, with some not included. Among about 11,000 clones listed, around 56% were seen once. The starting material was CD8+ T cells sorted from blood (inferred from file names), obtained from a patient given nivolumab and ipilimumab in sequence. These receptors came from a human donor with melanoma. CDR3s include the opening cysteine and the closing phenylalanine or tryptophan. Fields, in order: clone size, V gene, J gene, D gene, CDR3 protein, CDR3 DNA. A D gene is named only where the DNA matches it firmly. Size is stated for part of the rows, as once, few or many counts, or as a class when the clone is expanded.

>.|TRBV7-9|TRBJ2-1|TRBD2
CASSLVGGRANNEQFF
TGTGCCAGCAGCTTAGTAGGCGGGAGGGCCAACAATGAGCAGTTCTTC
>.|TRBV7-9|TRBJ2-4|.
CASSLIENIQYF
TGTGCCAGCAGCTTAATAGAGAACATTCAGTACTTC
>.|TRBV5-6|TRBJ2-7|.
CASSLGAAYEQYF
TGTGCCAGCAGCTTGGGAGCCGCCTACGAGCAGTACTTC
>.|TRBV19|TRBJ2-7|.
CASSLRTDYEQYF
TGTGCCAGTAGTCTCCGGACAGATTACGAGCAGTACTTC
>few|TRBV28|TRBJ2-3|TRBD2
CASRRTSGRSDTQYF
TGTGCCAGCAGGAGGACTAGCGGGAGATCAGATACGCAGTATTTT
>medium-sized|TRBV9|TRBJ1-2|TRBD1
CASSVDSGGWYGYTF
TGTGCCAGCAGCGTAGATTCAGGGGGCTGGTATGGCTACACCTTC
>.|TRBV9|TRBJ2-7|TRBD2
CASSSGRENHEQYF
TGTGCCAGCAGCAGCGGGAGGGAAAACCACGAGCAGTACTTC
>.|TRBV19|TRBJ2-3|.
CASSTNSDTQYF
TGTGCCAGTAGTACGAACTCAGATACGCAGTATTTT
>.|TRBV10-3|TRBJ2-1|TRBD1
CAISSGQDPLF
TGTGCCATCAGTAGTGGACAGGATCCCCTCTTC
>.|TRBV4-3|TRBJ1-1|.
CASSRAGGAPVTEAFF
TGCGCCAGCAGCCGGGCGGGCGGGGCGCCGGTGACTGAAGCTTTCTTT
>.|TRBV4-3|TRBJ2-3|.
CASSQAQFSPDTQYF
TGCGCCAGCAGCCAAGCGCAGTTTTCCCCGGATACGCAGTATTTT
>.|TRBV27|TRBJ2-7|.
CASSLSGNPASYEQYF
TGTGCCAGCAGTTTATCGGGCAACCCCGCCTCCTACGAGCAGTACTTC
>few|TRBV6-1|TRBJ2-1|.
CASSNTGIHEQFF
TGTGCCAGCAGTAATACAGGGATCCATGAGCAGTTCTTC
>few|TRBV7-8|TRBJ2-1|.
CASSSRNALANEQFF
TGTGCCAGCAGCTCAAGGAACGCATTAGCCAATGAGCAGTTCTTC
>.|TRBV7-9|TRBJ1-1|TRBD1
CASSGWTGNTEAFF
TGTGCCAGCAGCGGGTGGACAGGGAACACTGAAGCTTTCTTT
>.|TRBV6-5|TRBJ2-3|TRBD1
CASSYSGQGFTDTQYF
TGTGCCAGCAGTTACTCGGGACAGGGGTTCACAGATACGCAGTATTTT
>few|TRBV9|TRBJ2-1|TRBD2
CATSLAGGYNEQFF
TGTGCCACCAGCCTAGCGGGAGGCTACAATGAGCAGTTCTTC
>few|TRBV2|TRBJ2-7|.
CASVQTYEQYF
TGTGCCAGCGTGCAGACCTACGAGCAGTACTTC
>.|TRBV7-2|TRBJ2-3|TRBD2
CASSPVRLAGGSTDTQYF
TGTGCCAGCAGCCCCGTGAGGCTAGCGGGAGGGAGCACAGATACGCAGTATTTT
>once|TRBV2|TRBJ2-5|TRBD2
CASSERTSGGGETQYF
TGTGCCAGCAGTGAAAGAACTAGCGGGGGGGGAGAGACCCAGTACTTC